Detailed here is one T cell receptor beta chain. This sample was included in a study of human T cells and chemical hapten exposure. As for the study in general: Scalp application of diphenylcyclopropenone was performed weekly in patients across the entire roughly 23-week study.

The CDR3 consists of 13 residues. V gave up 1 base and J gave up 6 bases, with 9 bases separating them. Germline CDR1 SEHNR, CDR2 FQNEAQ (reference sequence). Regarding time point: pre-sensitization, week 0. Treatment: therapeutic diphenylcyclopropenone sensitization with weekly scalp DPC. Donors were 18 to 70-year-old alopecia patients suitable for DPC. Original handling: Between about 20,000 and 690,600 TCRs appeared in each sample, and the median stood at about 100,000. MiXCR, run by TCRdb on the RACE reads, gives a single entry per CDR3 protein. In this record, the V and J calls reflect TCRdb's handling and not the investigators' own analysis. The sample shows under 200,000 distinct CDR3 sequences, nearly 30% of them seen only once.

This sequence originates from a woman aged 30 to 39 with alopecia areata. Some clones in this sample may be carry-over from other donors' samples. V gene TRBV7-9 combines with J gene TRBJ1-2; D unresolved. The sample in question was whole blood, obtained in connection with sensitization to the hapten diphenylcyclopropenone (DPC). The CDR3: CASSLVGGDGYTF. CDR3 coding DNA: TGTGCCAGCAGCTTAGTCGGTGGGGATGGCTACACCTTC.